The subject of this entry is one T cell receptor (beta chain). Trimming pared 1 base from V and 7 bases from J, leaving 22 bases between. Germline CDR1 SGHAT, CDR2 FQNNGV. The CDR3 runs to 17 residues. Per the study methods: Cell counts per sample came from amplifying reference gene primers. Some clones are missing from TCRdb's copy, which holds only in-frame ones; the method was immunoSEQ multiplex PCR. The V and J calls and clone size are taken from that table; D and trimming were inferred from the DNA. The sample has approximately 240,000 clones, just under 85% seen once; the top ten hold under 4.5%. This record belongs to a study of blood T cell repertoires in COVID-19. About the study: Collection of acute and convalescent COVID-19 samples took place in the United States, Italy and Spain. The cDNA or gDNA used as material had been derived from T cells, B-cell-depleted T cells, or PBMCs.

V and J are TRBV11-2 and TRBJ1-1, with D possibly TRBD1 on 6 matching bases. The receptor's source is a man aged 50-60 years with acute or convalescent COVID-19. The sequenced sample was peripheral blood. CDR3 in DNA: TGTGCCAGCAGCTTAGGTACAGGGACTACGCTCTCTAATGAAGCTTTCTTT. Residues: CASSLGTGTTLSNEAFF.